This TCR beta chain was identified during a study of molecular identifiers for immune sequencing clone quantification. As for the study in general: RNA, taken in replicates from approximately 20,000 or 100,000 naive CD8 cells, was split five ways, with four sequenced.

The CDR3 sequence is 20 residues long. Trimming pared 5 bases from V and 6 bases from J, leaving 31 bases between. Germline V gene lookup returns CDR1 SNHLY and CDR2 FYNNEI. MiXCR was run by TCRdb on the PCR reads, yielding one entry per CDR3 protein. The table includes 7,000 to 8,000 distinct CDR3 sequences, 35% detected once. This clonotype was counted a single time. The clonotype was recovered from a human donor in good health. Some libraries in this study had Jurkat cell RNA spiked in. The sample comprised naive CD8+ T cells from blood, with Jurkat cell RNA spiked in. The sample's subset: FACS-sorted CD8+CD4-CCR7+CD45RA+ naive T cells. V is TRBV2 and J is TRBJ2-2, with D perhaps matching TRBD1 or TRBD2 (6 bases each). CDR3 in amino acids: CASSPTGTWGHGSRSGELFF. The CDR3 DNA follows: TGTGCCAGCAGTCCCACCGGGACTTGGGGACATGGATCAAGGTCCGGGGAGCTGTTTTTT.